This T cell receptor beta chain was documented in a study of T cell responses to AZD1222 COVID-19 vaccine. Germline V gene lookup returns CDR1 SGHTA and CDR2 FQGTGA. V lost 5 bases to trimming and J lost 7 bases, with 17 bases between them. The CDR3 is 14 residues long. Sequenced by immunoSEQ multiplex PCR; TCRdb stores in-frame clones only, minus some. The sample yields some 120,000 clones, roughly 89% seen once. Findings and caveats of the study: Repertoires were obtained solely post-peak T cell response. Increased Spike-specific TCR breadth and depth were observed after two AZD1222 doses. In the spike-specific TCR repertoire, nearly half reportedly target unmutated variant regions.

Note on this clone: Its antigen is still unknown.

The V gene is TRBV7-3, the J gene TRBJ1-2, with D possibly being TRBD1 (5 bases). The source material was peripheral blood, sampled on day 0 of AZD1222 vaccination. The TCR sequence derives from an adult in good health. DNA for the CDR3: TGTGCCAGCAGCCTAGTCCCAGGGTATTCTGGCTACACCTTC. This codes for CASSLVPGYSGYTF.